The 29 T cell receptor beta chains below come from one sample, sequenced in a study of blood T cell repertoires in COVID-19 (dated by TCRdb to about 2020). The library was produced with the immunoSEQ multiplex PCR assay. In TCRdb, the immuneACCESS table is reduced to in-frame sequences with V and J assigned. These tables do not hold every clone; where another copy was compared, an unresolved V gene accounts for under half, and the others remain unexplained. The sample table records over 45,000 clones; around 81% of these occur just once. Together, the top ten hold approximately 30% of the sample. The sequenced material came from peripheral blood. These receptor sequences come from an elderly woman with active or convalescent COVID-19.

The rearrangement uses TRBV12-3 or TRBV12-4 and TRBJ1-1, with TRBD1 matching 10 bases. The V gene end was trimmed by 6 bases and the J gene end by 4 bases; junction bases not matched to a gene: 2. This CDR3 is 13 amino acids long. The CDR3 protein is CASRGQGLTEAFF. CDR3 bases: TGTGCCAGCAGGGGACAGGGGCTCACTGAAGCTTTCTTT.

In DNA, the CDR3 is TGTGCCAGTAGTATCGCGGGAAATAATTCACCCCTCCACTTT. This codes for CASSIAGNNSPLHF. The V call is TRBV19, the J call TRBJ1-6; D is undetermined. Trimming removed 3 bases at V and 5 bases at J, with 8 bases between. Per germline, CDR1 LNHDA and CDR2 SQIVND (reference sequence). The CDR3 is made up of 14 amino acids.

This chain joins TRBV3-1 (or the pseudogene TRBV3-2) and TRBJ1-2, with a possible D match to TRBD1 (5 bases). Germline CDR1 LGHDT, CDR2 YNNKEL (reference sequence). CDR3 length equals 14 residues. V gave up 0 bases and J gave up 8 bases, with 13 bases separating them. The CDR3 sequence is CASSQDGEGSGYTF. The CDR3 nucleotides are TGTGCCAGCAGCCAAGATGGGGAGGGGAGCGGCTACACCTTC.

This chain joins TRBV25-1 and TRBJ1-2; D not certain. This CDR3 contains 11 residues. The germline gives CDR1 MGHDK, CDR2 SYGVNS. Deletions cut 3 bases from V and 4 bases from J, with 3 bases between. The CDR3 spells CASSEAYGYTF. The DNA for the CDR3 is TGTGCCAGCAGTGAGGCCTATGGCTACACCTTC.

The chain links TRBV5-1 to TRBJ2-5, with D maybe TRBD1 (6 bases). The V gene's germline CDR1 is SGHRS and CDR2 YFSETQ. CDR3 length: 14 residues. V lost 4 bases to trimming and J lost 1 base, with 11 bases between them. The CDR3, as DNA: TGCGCCAGCAGCCATGGGACAACCCAAGAGACCCAGTACTTC. This encodes CASSHGTTQETQYF.

The V and J genes are TRBV18 and TRBJ1-1; weak D call: TRBD1 (5 bases). The V end was cut by 6 bases, the J end by 2 bases, with 22 bases between. The CDR3 length is 17 residues. Germline assignment: CDR1 KGHSH and CDR2 LQKENI. CDR3 sequence reads: CASSGGAHFGGNTEAFF. The DNA of the CDR3 is TGTGCCAGCTCTGGCGGGGCCCACTTCGGGGGAAACACTGAAGCTTTCTTT.

This clone was counted between two and nine times. Mismatch with germline at one junction end may stem from a read error. The V and J genes are TRBV3-1 (or the pseudogene TRBV3-2) and TRBJ2-7; D might be TRBD1 (5 bases). The germline CDR1 and CDR2 sequences are LGHDT and YNNKEL (reference sequence). The CDR3 is made up of 10 amino acids. The CDR3 here is CASSRLDRNF. In nucleotides, the CDR3 is TGTGCCAGCAGCCGGCTAGACAGAAACTTC.

The chain combines TRBV7-2 with TRBJ2-5, with 11 bases identical to TRBD2. The CDR3 consists of 15 residues. CDR1 and CDR2 from the germline V gene are SGHTA and FQGNSA. Trimming cost V 5 bases and J 7 bases; bases outside gene matches: 9. CDR3 sequence reads: CASSPNLAGGGTQYF. The CDR3 DNA follows: TGTGCCAGCAGCCCGAATCTAGCGGGGGGAGGGACCCAGTACTTC.

V gene TRBV7-3 combines with J gene TRBJ2-1; D unresolved. The germline CDR1 and CDR2 sequences are SGHTA and FQGTGA. Trimming left V 3 bases short and J 7 bases short, with 10 bases between. The CDR3 consists of 13 residues. This CDR3 is CASSFTSENEQFF. The DNA of the CDR3 is TGTGCCAGCAGCTTTACGAGTGAGAATGAGCAGTTCTTC.

V gene TRBV18 combines with J gene TRBJ2-7, with 13 bases that match TRBD2. Trimming at V came to 4 bases and at J to 2 bases, leaving 8 bases not matched to a gene. Germline CDR1 is KGHSH and CDR2 is LQKENI. This CDR3 comprises 17 residues. CDR3 sequence reads: CASSHRTSGGQTYEQYF. DNA of the CDR3: TGTGCCAGCTCACATAGGACTAGCGGGGGCCAAACCTACGAGCAGTACTTC.

The chain uses TRBV2 and TRBJ1-1, with TRBD1 identical over 7 bases. The V segment lost 4 bases and the J segment 3 bases; nucleotides outside the gene matches: 14. The CDR3 contains 17 residues. CDR1 SNHLY and CDR2 FYNNEI come from the germline V gene. The CDR3 DNA reads TGTGCCAGCAGTGGAGGCACAGGGGCCGGCCCTCACACTGAAGCTTTCTTT. Amino acid sequence: CASSGGTGAGPHTEAFF.

The CDR3 reads CASSSKLGGNTDTQYF. For the CDR3, the DNA is TGTGCCAGCAGTTCGAAACTGGGGGGGAACACAGATACGCAGTATTTT. This chain uses TRBV5-4 with TRBJ2-3, with 7 bases that match TRBD2. This CDR3 has 16 residues. Germline CDR1 reads SGHNT; CDR2 reads YYREEE (reference sequence). With V trimmed by 5 bases and J by 2 bases, 11 bases remained unmatched.

In this sample, this clone turned up once. The CDR3 nucleotides are TGTGCCAGCTCACGGACACAGGGGTTAGGCGATACGCAGTATTTT. It codes for CASSRTQGLGDTQYF. The chain links TRBV18 to TRBJ2-3; TRBD1 matches at 7 bases. This CDR3 has 15 residues. The junction had 10 bases not matched to a gene; V was cut back by 4 bases and J by 6 bases. CDR1 is KGHSH and CDR2 is LQKENI in the germline V gene.

Worth noting for this clone: A clone one base away is much larger, so this may be a read error. The sample holds other DNA sequences that translate to the same CDR3. In nucleotides, the CDR3 is TGTGCCTGCTTGGGTACTAGGGGGGGCCCCCGCCACGGAGAGACCCAGTACTTC. This codes for CACLGTRGGPRHGETQYF. This chain connects TRBV7-9 to TRBJ2-5; TRBD2 is a possible D gene (7 bases). V dropped 11 bases and J dropped 4 bases, with 32 bases sitting between them. Germline CDR1 and CDR2: SEHNR and FQNEAQ (reference sequence). CDR3 length equals 18 residues. Combining the CDR3 with reference TRBV7-9 and TRBJ2-5 gives the whole variable domain DTGVSQNPRHKITKRGQNVTFRCDPISEHNRLYWYRQTLGQGPEFLTYFQNEAQLEKSRLLSDRFSAERPKGSFSTLEIQRTEQGDSAMYLCACLGTRGGPRHGETQYFGPGTRLLVL.

The rearrangement uses TRBV4-1 and TRBJ1-2, with 10 bases that match TRBD1. The CDR3 consists of 16 residues. Germline lookup yields CDR1 MGHRA and CDR2 YSYEKL. The V segment lost 1 base and the J segment 7 bases; nucleotides outside the gene matches: 9. CDR3 in DNA: TGCGCCAGCAGCCAAGTGAAACCGGGACAGGGGACTGGCTACACCTTC. Its protein is CASSQVKPGQGTGYTF.

This clone came up once. The V gene is TRBV7-9, the J gene TRBJ2-6; D may be TRBD2 (5 bases). Germline CDR1 reads SEHNR; CDR2 reads FQNEAQ (reference sequence). CDR3 length: 16 residues. V lost 6 bases and J 3 bases, leaving 15 bases between the germline ends. The CDR3 bases are TGTGCCAGCAGGGACCCCATGAGCGGTGGGGCCAACGTCCTGACTTTC. Amino acids: CASRDPMSGGANVLTF.

This clone was observed a single time. V gene TRBV6-5 combines with J gene TRBJ1-2, with TRBD1 matching 8 bases. The junction had 6 bases not matched to a gene; V was cut back by 6 bases and J by 6 bases. This CDR3 spans 13 amino acids. Germline V gene lookup returns CDR1 MNHEY and CDR2 SVGAGI. CDR3 sequence reads: CASSPGQGNGYTF. The CDR3 DNA is TGTGCCAGCAGCCCAGGACAGGGTAATGGCTACACCTTC.

The chain has TRBV7-3 and TRBJ2-3; tentative D call: TRBD2 (6 bases). The CDR3 is made up of 15 amino acids. V shed 5 bases and J shed 5 bases, with 17 bases lying between them. Germline V gene data show CDR1 as SGHTA and CDR2 as FQGTGA. CDR3: CASSPTGGWGDTQYF. The CDR3 bases are TGTGCCAGCAGCCCGACCGGGGGATGGGGAGATACGCAGTATTTT.

The chain is built from TRBV6-6 and TRBJ1-2; D uncertain. CDR1 is MNHNY and CDR2 is SVGAGI in the germline V gene (reference sequence). The ends were cut back, 2 bases at V and 7 bases at J, with 11 bases in the middle. This CDR3 region has 13 residues. The CDR3 reads CASSYGQEGGYTF. The CDR3 nucleotides are TGTGCCAGCAGTTACGGCCAGGAAGGTGGCTACACCTTC.

For the CDR3, the DNA is TGTGCCAGCATTCTTCGGGATGAAGCTTTCTTT. Amino acids: CASILRDEAFF. The genes are TRBV12-3 or TRBV12-4 and TRBJ1-1; D is unresolved. The CDR3 contains 11 residues. The V gene lost 7 bases and the J gene lost 7 bases, with 10 bases spanning the gap.

The rearrangement links TRBV5-6 to TRBJ1-3, with 10 bases aligning to TRBD1. The V gene's germline CDR1 is SGHDT and CDR2 YYEEEE. After removal of 5 bases from V and 6 bases from J, the junction contained 5 bases not matched to a gene. The CDR3 spans 14 residues. This CDR3 is CASSRDRGLNTIYF. The CDR3, as DNA: TGTGCCAGCAGTCGTGACAGGGGGCTAAACACCATATATTTT.

This sequence joins TRBV7-9 and TRBJ2-7, with D possibly TRBD1 on 6 matching bases. CDR1 and CDR2 from the germline V gene are SEHNR and FQNEAQ (reference sequence). V was trimmed by 5 bases and J by 6 bases, leaving 11 bases between them. CDR3 length equals 12 residues. This chain's CDR3 is CASSTGWAEQYF. CDR3 coding DNA: TGTGCCAGCAGCACAGGGTGGGCCGAGCAGTACTTC.

The rearrangement links TRBV10-3 to TRBJ1-2; possible D gene TRBD1, 5 bases. The V and J ends lost 6 bases and 0 bases respectively, with 11 bases between them. Germline-derived CDR1 and CDR2 are ENHRY and SYGVKD. The CDR3 has 14 residues. CDR3 sequence (DNA): TGTGCCATCAGACTACAGGAGACTAACTATGGCTACACCTTC. Translation gives CAIRLQETNYGYTF.

V usage is TRBV4-3 and J usage is TRBJ1-1; a possible D gene is TRBD1 (5 bases). The CDR3 is 13 residues long. Germline lookup yields CDR1 LGHNA and CDR2 YSLEER. Deletions cut 3 bases from V and 10 bases from J, with 15 bases between. The CDR3, as DNA: TGCGCCAGCAGCCACGTCGGAGGGGTGGGAGCTTTCTTT. Amino acid sequence: CASSHVGGVGAFF.

J is TRBJ2-1 and V is TRBV5-1, with unresolved D. V was trimmed by 4 bases and J by 3 bases, leaving 8 bases between them. Looked up from germline, CDR1 is SGHRS and CDR2 is YFSETQ. The CDR3 is 13 amino acids. DNA of the CDR3: TGCGCCAGCAGCCTAGACGGCTACAATGAGCAGTTCTTC. Translating gives CASSLDGYNEQFF.

This chain links TRBV20-1 with TRBJ2-7, with D possibly being TRBD2 (6 bases). The CDR3 consists of 11 residues. The V gene's germline CDR1 is DFQATT and CDR2 SNEGSKA (reference sequence). V was pared by 7 bases and J by 3 bases, with 10 bases between. The chain's CDR3 is CSGGVGYEQYF. CDR3 in DNA: TGCAGTGGGGGGGTGGGCTACGAGCAGTACTTC.

The CDR3 sequence is CASSLRQGSGVTQYF. The CDR3, as DNA: TGCGCCAGCAGCTTGCGGCAGGGAAGTGGAGTGACCCAGTACTTC. This chain joins TRBV5-1 and TRBJ2-5; D perhaps matches TRBD1 (5 bases). The germline V gene has CDR1 SGHRS and CDR2 YFSETQ. The CDR3 extends over 15 amino acids. Trimming pared 1 base from V and 7 bases from J, leaving 17 bases between.

The chain is built from TRBV28 and TRBJ2-7, with 10 bases aligning to TRBD1. CDR3 size: 13 residues. Looked up from germline, CDR1 is MDHEN and CDR2 is SYDVKM. The junction had 1 base not matched to a gene; V was cut back by 6 bases and J by 2 bases. Here the CDR3 reads CASRTGGPYEQYF. In DNA, the CDR3 is TGTGCCAGCAGGACAGGGGGCCCCTACGAGCAGTACTTC.

CDR3 in amino acids: CASSPRTGPVEGICNEQFF. The CDR3 DNA reads TGTGCCAGCAGCCCTCGGACAGGGCCCGTAGAGGGGATCTGCAATGAGCAGTTCTTC. V usage is TRBV12-1 and J usage is TRBJ2-1; the D call in the table, TRBD1, was not verified against the DNA. TRBV12-1 is recorded as a pseudogene. This CDR3 comprises 19 residues.